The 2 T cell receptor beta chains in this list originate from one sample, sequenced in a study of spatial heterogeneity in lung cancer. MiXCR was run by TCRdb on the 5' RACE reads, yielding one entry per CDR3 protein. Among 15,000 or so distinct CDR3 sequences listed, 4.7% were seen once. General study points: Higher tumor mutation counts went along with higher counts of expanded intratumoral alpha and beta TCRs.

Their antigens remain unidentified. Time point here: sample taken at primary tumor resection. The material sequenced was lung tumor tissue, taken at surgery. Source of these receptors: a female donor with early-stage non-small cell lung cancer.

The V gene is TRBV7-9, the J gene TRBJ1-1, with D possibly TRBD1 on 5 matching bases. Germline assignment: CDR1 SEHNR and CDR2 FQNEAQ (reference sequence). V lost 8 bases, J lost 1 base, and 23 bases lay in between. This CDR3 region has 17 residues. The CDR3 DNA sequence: TGTGCCAGCTCCCCTGGAAACATATTGGGGGAGAACACTGAAGCTTTCTTT. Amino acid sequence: CASSPGNILGENTEAFF.

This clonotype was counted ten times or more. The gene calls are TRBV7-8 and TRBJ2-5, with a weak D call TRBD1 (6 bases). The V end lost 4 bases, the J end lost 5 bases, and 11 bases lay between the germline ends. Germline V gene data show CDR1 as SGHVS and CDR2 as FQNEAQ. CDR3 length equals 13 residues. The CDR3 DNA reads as TGTGCCAGCAGCTCTGGGGGCTCGGAGACCCAGTACTTC. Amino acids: CASSSGGSETQYF.